The source of this T cell receptor beta chain is a study of cytomegalovirus exposure and HLA in healthy donors (dated by TCRdb to the late 2010s). About the study as a whole: The 500 to 700 repertoires of the first cohort and the approximately 130 validation repertoires were produced on the same platform, according to a later analysis. Along with the roughly 670-subject first cohort, a separate validation cohort of 120 different subjects was used. The aim of the study was to test whether cataloging public T cell receptors could identify signatures of past pathogen exposure. High-throughput TCR immunosequencing, statistical association of individual TCRs with disease status, and machine learning were combined to predict cytomegalovirus infection status.

The CDR3 has 15 amino acids, counting the end cysteine and phenylalanine. The DNA shown is the 45-base CDR3, in frame from base 1. A distance of 14 bases separates the germline ends of V and J, which lose 4 bases and 4 bases respectively. Per the germline V gene, MNHEY is the CDR1 and SVGAGI is the CDR2. Libraries came from the immunoSEQ multiplex PCR assay. In the original analysis: A statistical classification framework was built for diagnosing cytomegalovirus status from the catalog of TCR beta chain sequences. TCRdb mirrors the immuneACCESS table, restricted to in-frame sequences. Some clones are absent from its copies; in checked studies, under half trace to an unresolved V gene, and the reason for the others is unknown. The V and J calls and clone size are taken from that table; D and trimming were inferred from the DNA. Within this sample are fewer than 150,000 clones, with around nine tenths of them counted one time only. The ten largest clones capture around 8% of the sample.

Separate from the approximately 700-subject first cohort, the validation cohort of 120 subjects was the group to which the donors belonged. On this clone itself: No cognate antigen has been identified for it. No base quality information exists; no much larger clone differs at one position.

What the study reported, not specific to this receptor: The authors suggested that the approach could potentially be generalized to other disease states and immunological phenotypes. In the study, approximately 160 TCR beta chains were listed as associated with cytomegalovirus. Cytomegalovirus status was reported to be diagnosed by the classifier with high specificity and sensitivity in both the original and validation cohorts. A later analysis had no HLA typing for the validation cohort, so co-occurrence there was scored across all 130 or so repertoires. In vitro tests confirmed that a few of the cytomegalovirus-associated TCR beta chains recognize cytomegalovirus antigens. Most TCR sequences were seen in very few donors, while some public TCRs were found in many individuals. In a later analysis, TCRs clustered in the first cohort were found to also tend to co-occur in the 120 or so validation repertoires, with approximately 93% of cluster scores above 0.

The sequenced sample was PBMCs. The source is a woman younger than 35 in good health and CMV-seropositive. The V and J genes are TRBV6-5 and TRBJ1-5; a confident D gene designation cannot be given. The DNA sequence reads TGTGCCAGCAGTTCGACCCTCGGCGGGAATCAGCCCCAGCATTTT. Its translation reads: CASSSTLGGNQPQHF.